The 18 T cell receptor beta chains below were found in one sample sequenced in a study of shared clonotypes between healthy human individuals. The assay was immunoSEQ multiplex PCR, and TCRdb's table has in-frame clones only and misses some. The sample yields millions of clones, roughly nine tenths seen once. Sequenced: naive CD4+ T cells sorted from blood. The subset was: CD45RA+ positively selected. The receptor set was obtained from a man aged 18 to 30 in good health.

The rearrangement uses TRBV2 and TRBJ2-2; weak D call: TRBD1 (5 bases). CDR1 SNHLY and CDR2 FYNNEI come from the germline V gene. V was trimmed by 8 bases and J by 4 bases, leaving 11 bases between them. The CDR3 loop spans 13 amino acids. As DNA, the CDR3 is TGTGCCAGCTCTGAACAGGTCACCGGGGAGCTGTTTTTT. It specifies CASSEQVTGELFF.

About this clone: This CDR3 is also generated by other DNA sequences in the sample. This sequence joins TRBV7-2 and TRBJ2-7; 10 bases align to TRBD2. The CDR3 has 13 residues. J was trimmed by 3 bases and V by 6 bases; bases with no gene match: 2. The germline CDR1 and CDR2 sequences are SGHTA and FQGNSA. In DNA form, the CDR3 reads TGTGCCAGCAGAGTAGCGGGAGGCTACGAGCAGTACTTC. Translation gives CASRVAGGYEQYF.

Turning to this clone: Additional DNA sequences in this sample encode the identical CDR3. The chain combines TRBV5-1 with TRBJ2-5, with 7 nucleotides matching TRBD2. V shed 4 bases and J 4 bases; nucleotides not matched to a gene: 7. This CDR3 region has 14 residues. Per germline, CDR1 SGHRS and CDR2 YFSETQ. CDR3 sequence: CASSLTGGGETQYF. The CDR3 region has the DNA TGCGCCAGCAGCCTGACGGGAGGCGGAGAGACCCAGTACTTC.

The rearrangement joins TRBV6-5 to TRBJ1-1; TRBD1 matches 8 bases. The germline gives CDR1 MNHEY, CDR2 SVGAGI. This CDR3 contains 14 residues. Trimming took 5 bases from V and 2 from J; bases not matched to a gene: 4. Here the CDR3 reads CASSVGQGNTEAFF. The CDR3, as DNA: TGTGCCAGCAGTGTAGGACAGGGAAACACTGAAGCTTTCTTT.

The chain joins TRBV5-5 to TRBJ1-2; weak D call: TRBD1 (5 bases). Between the trimmed V and J ends, which lost 0 bases and 5 bases, there was a span of 14 bases. Germline V gives CDR1 SGHKS, CDR2 YYEKEE (reference sequence). CDR3 size: 15 residues. In DNA form, the CDR3 reads TGTGCCAGCAGCTTGGAAGGGACCATGGTATATGGCTACACCTTC. Residues: CASSLEGTMVYGYTF.

The chain is built from TRBV6-1 and TRBJ1-1; weak D call: TRBD1 (5 bases). Germline values: CDR1 MNHNS, CDR2 SASEGT. The CDR3 is 12 amino acids. Trimming pared 9 bases from V and 0 bases from J, leaving 8 bases between. This CDR3 is CASGHLNTEAFF. CDR3 in DNA: TGTGCCAGTGGACACCTGAACACTGAAGCTTTCTTT.

The chain carries TRBV6-5 and TRBJ2-1; 8 positions match TRBD2. V shed 6 bases, J shed 15 bases, and the junction held 4 bases outside the gene matches. CDR3 length equals 10 residues. Germline V CDR1 and CDR2: MNHEY, SVGAGI. The CDR3, as DNA: TGTGCCAGCAGCCTAAGCGGGGGGTTCTTC. This encodes CASSLSGGFF.

The chain uses TRBV28 and TRBJ1-1, with a weak D call TRBD1 (5 bases). The V end was cut by 6 bases, the J end by 8 bases, with 13 bases between. The germline CDR1 and CDR2 sequences are MDHEN and SYDVKM. The CDR3 covers 12 residues. CDR3 loop: CASRPTGQEAFF. CDR3 sequence (DNA): TGTGCCAGCAGACCCACAGGTCAAGAAGCTTTCTTT.

CDR3: CASSPLPTGGTYEQYF. CDR3 bases: TGTGCCAGCTCACCATTACCCACTGGGGGAACCTACGAGCAGTACTTC. The rearrangement links TRBV18 to TRBJ2-7; TRBD1 or TRBD2 may be the D gene (5 bases each). The CDR3 has 16 residues. In germline, CDR1 is KGHSH, CDR2 LQKENI. V lost 2 bases, J lost 2 bases, and 16 bases lay in between.

The chain is built from TRBV30 and TRBJ1-5; D not resolved. Germline V CDR1 and CDR2: GTSNPN, SVGIG (reference sequence). The CDR3 is 14 amino acids. V was pared by 2 bases and J by 6 bases, with 14 bases between. For the CDR3, the DNA is TGTGCCTGGAGTTCAGACATGGGCGGTCAGCCCCAGCATTTT. Amino acids: CAWSSDMGGQPQHF.

This sequence joins TRBV19 and TRBJ1-3; unclear D gene. Germline CDR1 reads LNHDA; CDR2 reads SQIVND (reference sequence). The CDR3 covers 15 residues. Trimming shortened V by 5 bases and J by 1 base, and 12 bases separated the two germline ends. As DNA, the CDR3 is TGTGCCAGTAGTTTTGGGGAGACATCTGGAAACACCATATATTTT. Residues: CASSFGETSGNTIYF. Drawing the rest from reference TRBV19 and TRBJ1-3, the complete variable domain is DGGITQSPKYLFRKEGQNVTLSCEQNLNHDAMYWYRQDPGQGLRLIYYSQIVNDFQKGDIAEGYSVSREKKESFPLTVTSAQKNPTAFYLCASSFGETSGNTIYFGEGSWLTVV.

This sequence joins TRBV5-4 and TRBJ2-5; 8 bases agree with TRBD1. With 4 bases clipped from V and 4 bases from J, the junction kept 9 bases outside the gene matches. The germline CDR1 and CDR2 sequences are SGHNT and YYREEE (reference sequence). The CDR3 consists of 15 residues. The DNA for the CDR3 is TGTGCCAGCAGCGCACCCGGACAGGGACCAGAGACCCAGTACTTC. Its translation is CASSAPGQGPETQYF. Supplemented by reference TRBV5-4 and TRBJ2-5, the full variable domain reads ETGVTQSPTHLIKTRGQQVTLRCSSQSGHNTVSWYQQALGQGPQFIFQYYREEENGRGNFPPRFSGLQFPNYSSELNVNALELDDSALYLCASSAPGQGPETQYFGPGTRLLVL.

This clone was seen once. The chain carries TRBV7-2 and TRBJ1-6; 7 bases are a match to TRBD1. Germline V CDR1 and CDR2: SGHTA, FQGNSA. With V trimmed by 0 bases and J by 11 bases, 7 bases remained unmatched. CDR3 size: 15 residues. For the CDR3, the DNA is TGTGCCAGCAGCTTAGCGACAGGGCTCCGAACACCCCTCCACTTT. Amino acid sequence: CASSLATGLRTPLHF.

The V and J genes are TRBV9 and TRBJ2-1; 9 bases match TRBD2. This CDR3 contains 15 residues. Germline-derived CDR1 and CDR2 are SGDLS and YYNGEE. The V and J ends lost 0 bases and 6 bases, in that order; junction bases with no gene match: 4. This chain's CDR3 is CASSVGGLAFNEQFF. The CDR3 DNA reads TGTGCCAGCAGCGTAGGAGGACTAGCGTTCAATGAGCAGTTCTTC.

The chain carries TRBV29-1 and TRBJ2-7; D may be TRBD2 (5 bases). This CDR3 has 12 amino acids. CDR1 and CDR2 (germline): SQVTM, ANQGSEA. Trimming took 4 bases from V and 5 from J, leaving 12 bases between them. The CDR3 nucleotides are TGCAGCGTTGGGCGTGGGAGAGACGAGCAGTACTTC. This sequence encodes CSVGRGRDEQYF.

Comments on this clone: Other DNA sequences in the same sample also yield this CDR3. The chain couples TRBV6-5 to TRBJ1-5; D is uncertain. CDR1 and CDR2 from the germline V gene are MNHEY and SVGAGI. Trimming pared 0 bases from V and 0 bases from J, leaving 6 bases between. This CDR3 is built from 15 residues. The CDR3 nucleotides are TGTGCCAGCAGTTACTCCGGGGTTAGCAATCAGCCCCAGCATTTT. This translates into CASSYSGVSNQPQHF.

The V gene is TRBV5-1, the J gene TRBJ1-2; 8 bases are shared with TRBD1. The CDR3 contains 15 residues. Germline V gene data show CDR1 as SGHRS and CDR2 as YFSETQ. J lost 3 bases, V lost 5 bases, and 9 bases had no gene match. The CDR3 region is CASRTSGQGHYGYTF. Written as DNA, the CDR3 is TGCGCCAGCAGAACCTCCGGACAGGGTCACTATGGCTACACCTTC.

This chain connects TRBV9 to TRBJ2-2; TRBD1 matches at 9 bases. The germline V gene has CDR1 SGDLS and CDR2 YYNGEE. Germline trimming cut 4 bases from V and 5 bases from J; bases unmatched to any gene: 9. The CDR3 loop spans 16 amino acids. The CDR3 protein is CASSPRPGQGTGELFF. The CDR3 nucleotides are TGTGCCAGCAGCCCCCGACCGGGACAGGGAACCGGGGAGCTGTTTTTT.